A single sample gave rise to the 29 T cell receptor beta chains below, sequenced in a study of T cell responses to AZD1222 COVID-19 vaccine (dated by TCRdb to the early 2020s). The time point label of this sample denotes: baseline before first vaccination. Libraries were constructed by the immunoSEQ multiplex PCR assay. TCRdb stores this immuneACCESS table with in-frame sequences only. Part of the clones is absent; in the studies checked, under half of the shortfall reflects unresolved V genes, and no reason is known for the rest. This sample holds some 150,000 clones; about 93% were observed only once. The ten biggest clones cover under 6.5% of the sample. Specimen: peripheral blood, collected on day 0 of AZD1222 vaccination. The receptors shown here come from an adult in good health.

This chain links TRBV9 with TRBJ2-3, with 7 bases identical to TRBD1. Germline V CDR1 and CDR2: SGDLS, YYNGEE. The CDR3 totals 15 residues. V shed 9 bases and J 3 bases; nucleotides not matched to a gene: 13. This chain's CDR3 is CAITPPGQLTDTQYF. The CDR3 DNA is TGTGCCATCACACCACCGGGACAGCTAACAGATACGCAGTATTTT.

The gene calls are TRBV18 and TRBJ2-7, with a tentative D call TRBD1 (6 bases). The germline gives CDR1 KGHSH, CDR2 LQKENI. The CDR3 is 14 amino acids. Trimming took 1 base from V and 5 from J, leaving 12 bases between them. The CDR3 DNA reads TGTGCCAGCTCACCACTTCAGGGGTCCAACGAGCAGTACTTC. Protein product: CASSPLQGSNEQYF.

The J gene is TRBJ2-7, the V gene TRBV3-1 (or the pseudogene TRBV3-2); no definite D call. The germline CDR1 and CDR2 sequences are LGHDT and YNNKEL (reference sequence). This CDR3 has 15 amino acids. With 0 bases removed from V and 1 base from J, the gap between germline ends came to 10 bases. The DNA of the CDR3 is TGTGCCAGCAGCCAAGATCGGGTGGCTTCCTACGAGCAGTACTTC. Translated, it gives CASSQDRVASYEQYF.

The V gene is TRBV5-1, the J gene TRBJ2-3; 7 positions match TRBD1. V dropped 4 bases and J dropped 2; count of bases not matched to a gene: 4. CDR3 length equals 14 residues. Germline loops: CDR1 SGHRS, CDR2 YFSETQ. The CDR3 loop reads CASSLGQATDTQYF. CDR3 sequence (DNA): TGCGCCAGCAGCCTAGGACAGGCCACAGATACGCAGTATTTT.

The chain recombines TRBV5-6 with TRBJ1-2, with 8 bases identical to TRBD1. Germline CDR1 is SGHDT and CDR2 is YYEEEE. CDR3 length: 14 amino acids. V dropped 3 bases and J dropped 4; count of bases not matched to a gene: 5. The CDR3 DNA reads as TGTGCCAGCAGCTCGGGACAGGCGGGCTATGGCTACACCTTC. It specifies CASSSGQAGYGYTF.

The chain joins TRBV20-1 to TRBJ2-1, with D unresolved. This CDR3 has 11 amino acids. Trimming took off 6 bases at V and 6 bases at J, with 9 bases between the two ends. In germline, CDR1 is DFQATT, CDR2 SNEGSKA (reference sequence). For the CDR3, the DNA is TGCAGTGCCGAGCAAATCAATGAGCAGTTCTTC. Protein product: CSAEQINEQFF.

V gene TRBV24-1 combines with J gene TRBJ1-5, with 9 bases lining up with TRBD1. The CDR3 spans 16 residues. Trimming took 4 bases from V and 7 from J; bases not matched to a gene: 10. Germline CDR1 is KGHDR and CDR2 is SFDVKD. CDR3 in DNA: TGTGCCACCAGTGACCCCCGGGGACAGGGAATCCAGCCCCAGCATTTT. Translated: CATSDPRGQGIQPQHF.

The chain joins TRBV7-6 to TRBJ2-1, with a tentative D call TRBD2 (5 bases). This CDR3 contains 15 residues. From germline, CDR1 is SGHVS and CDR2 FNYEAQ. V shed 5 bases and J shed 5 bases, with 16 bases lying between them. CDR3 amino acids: CASSHTPSGNNEQFF. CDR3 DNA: TGTGCCAGCAGCCACACGCCGTCGGGGAACAATGAGCAGTTCTTC.

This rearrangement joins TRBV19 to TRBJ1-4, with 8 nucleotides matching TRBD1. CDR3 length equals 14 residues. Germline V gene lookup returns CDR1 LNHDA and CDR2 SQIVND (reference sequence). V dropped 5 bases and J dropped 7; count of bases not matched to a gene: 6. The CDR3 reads CASSAGTGPEKLFF. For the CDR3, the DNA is TGTGCCAGTAGTGCCGGGACAGGCCCTGAAAAACTGTTTTTT.

The CDR3 protein is CASSLDGGPYEQYF. The CDR3 DNA follows: TGTGCCAGCAGCTTGGATGGCGGCCCCTACGAGCAGTACTTC. The V and J genes are TRBV5-4 and TRBJ2-7; unclear D gene. Looked up from germline, CDR1 is SGHNT and CDR2 is YYREEE (reference sequence). Trimming removed 0 bases at V and 2 bases at J, with 9 bases between. The CDR3 loop spans 14 amino acids.

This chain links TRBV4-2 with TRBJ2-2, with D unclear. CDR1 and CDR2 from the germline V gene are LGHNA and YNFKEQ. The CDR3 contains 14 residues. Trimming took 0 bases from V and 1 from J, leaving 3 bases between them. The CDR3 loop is CASSQDLNTGELFF. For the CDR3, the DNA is TGTGCCAGCAGCCAAGATTTGAACACCGGGGAGCTGTTTTTT.

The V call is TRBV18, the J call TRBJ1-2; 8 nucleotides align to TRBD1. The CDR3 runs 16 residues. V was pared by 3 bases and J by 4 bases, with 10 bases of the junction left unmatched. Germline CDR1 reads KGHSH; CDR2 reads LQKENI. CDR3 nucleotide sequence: TGTGCCAGCTCACCCGGACAGGGCCCACTAGGCTATGGCTACACCTTC. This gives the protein CASSPGQGPLGYGYTF.

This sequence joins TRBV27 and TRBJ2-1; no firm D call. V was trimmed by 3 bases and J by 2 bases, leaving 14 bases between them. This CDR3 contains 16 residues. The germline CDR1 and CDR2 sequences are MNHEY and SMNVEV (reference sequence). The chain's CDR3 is CASSFLVGYTYNEQFF. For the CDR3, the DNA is TGTGCCAGCAGTTTCCTAGTCGGTTACACCTACAATGAGCAGTTCTTC.

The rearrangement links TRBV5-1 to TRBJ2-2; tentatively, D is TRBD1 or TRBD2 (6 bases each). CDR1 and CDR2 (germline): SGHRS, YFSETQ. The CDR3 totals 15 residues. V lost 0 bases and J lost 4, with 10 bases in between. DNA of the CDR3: TGCGCCAGCAGCTTGGCACAGGGAGGCACCGGGGAGCTGTTTTTT. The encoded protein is CASSLAQGGTGELFF.

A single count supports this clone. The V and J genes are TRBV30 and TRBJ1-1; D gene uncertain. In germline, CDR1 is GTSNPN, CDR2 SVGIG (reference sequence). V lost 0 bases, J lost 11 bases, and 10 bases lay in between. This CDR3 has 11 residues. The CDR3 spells CAWSVPPGAFF. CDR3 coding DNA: TGTGCCTGGAGTGTACCCCCGGGGGCTTTCTTT.

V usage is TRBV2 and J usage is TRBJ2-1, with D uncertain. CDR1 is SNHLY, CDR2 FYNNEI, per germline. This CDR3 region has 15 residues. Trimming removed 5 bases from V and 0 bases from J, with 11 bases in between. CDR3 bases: TGTGCCAGCAGTCCCGACATGAGCTCCTACAATGAGCAGTTCTTC. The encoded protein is CASSPDMSSYNEQFF.

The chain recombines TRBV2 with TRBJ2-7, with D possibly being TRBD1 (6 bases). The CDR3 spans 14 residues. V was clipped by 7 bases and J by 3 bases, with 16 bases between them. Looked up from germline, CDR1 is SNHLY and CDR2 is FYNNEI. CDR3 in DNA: TGTGCCAGCACCACAGGGTGGAGCGGCTACGAGCAGTACTTC. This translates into CASTTGWSGYEQYF.

In DNA form, the CDR3 reads TGCGCCAGCAGCCAAGGAGGCCTCGATGAGCAGTTCTTC. This encodes CASSQGGLDEQFF. The V call is TRBV4-1, the J call TRBJ2-1; no clear D. CDR3 length equals 13 residues. With 1 base removed from V and 8 bases from J, the gap between germline ends came to 9 bases. CDR1 is MGHRA, CDR2 YSYEKL, per germline.

The chain's CDR3 is CASSAIGATEAFF. Here the CDR3 DNA reads TGTGCCAGTAGTGCAATTGGTGCCACTGAAGCTTTCTTT. The chain couples TRBV19 to TRBJ1-1, with D unresolved. Deletions cut 5 bases from V and 4 bases from J, with 11 bases between. The CDR3 totals 13 residues. The V gene's germline CDR1 is LNHDA and CDR2 SQIVND (reference sequence).

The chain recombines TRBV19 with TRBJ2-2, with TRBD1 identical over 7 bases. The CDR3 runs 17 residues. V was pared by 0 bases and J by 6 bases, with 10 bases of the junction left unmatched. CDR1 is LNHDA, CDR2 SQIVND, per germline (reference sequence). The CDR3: CASSIDRDSQSSGELFF. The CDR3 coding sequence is TGTGCCAGTAGTATAGATCGGGACAGCCAAAGTTCCGGGGAGCTGTTTTTT.

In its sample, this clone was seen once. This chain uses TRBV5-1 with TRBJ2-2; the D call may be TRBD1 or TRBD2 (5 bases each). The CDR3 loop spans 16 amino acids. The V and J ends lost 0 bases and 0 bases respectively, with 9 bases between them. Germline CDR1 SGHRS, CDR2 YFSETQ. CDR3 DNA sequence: TGCGCCAGCAGCTTGGAACGGGGCTCGAACACCGGGGAGCTGTTTTTT. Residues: CASSLERGSNTGELFF.

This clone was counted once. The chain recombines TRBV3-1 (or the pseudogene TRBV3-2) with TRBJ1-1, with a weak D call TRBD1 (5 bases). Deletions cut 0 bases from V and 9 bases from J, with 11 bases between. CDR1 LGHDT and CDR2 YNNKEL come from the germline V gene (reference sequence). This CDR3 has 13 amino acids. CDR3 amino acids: CASSQDLEGKAFF. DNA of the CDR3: TGTGCCAGCAGCCAAGATCTCGAGGGGAAAGCTTTCTTT.

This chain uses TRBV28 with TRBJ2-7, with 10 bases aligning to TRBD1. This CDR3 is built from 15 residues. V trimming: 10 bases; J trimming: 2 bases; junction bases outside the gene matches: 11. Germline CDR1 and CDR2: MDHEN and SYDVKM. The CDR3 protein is CATHPGTGAAYEQYF. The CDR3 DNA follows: TGTGCCACCCACCCCGGGACAGGGGCAGCCTACGAGCAGTACTTC.

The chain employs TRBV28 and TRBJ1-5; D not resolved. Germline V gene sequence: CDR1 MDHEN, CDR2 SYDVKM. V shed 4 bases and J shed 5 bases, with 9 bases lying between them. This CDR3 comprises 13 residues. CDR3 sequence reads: CASSSGFDQPQHF. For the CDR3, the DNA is TGTGCCAGCAGTTCGGGGTTCGATCAGCCCCAGCATTTT. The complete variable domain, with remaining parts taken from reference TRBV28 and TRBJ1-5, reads DVKVTQSSRYLVKRTGEKVFLECVQDMDHENMFWYRQDPGLGLRLIYFSYDVKMKEKGDIPEGYSVSREKKERFSLILESASTNQTSMYLCASSSGFDQPQHFGDGTRLSIL.

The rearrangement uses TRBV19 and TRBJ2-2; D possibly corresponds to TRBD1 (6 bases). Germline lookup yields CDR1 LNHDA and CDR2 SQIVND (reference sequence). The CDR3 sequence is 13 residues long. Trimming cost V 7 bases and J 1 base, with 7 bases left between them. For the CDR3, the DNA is TGTGCCAGTAAGGGACAGAACACCGGGGAGCTGTTTTTT. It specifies CASKGQNTGELFF.

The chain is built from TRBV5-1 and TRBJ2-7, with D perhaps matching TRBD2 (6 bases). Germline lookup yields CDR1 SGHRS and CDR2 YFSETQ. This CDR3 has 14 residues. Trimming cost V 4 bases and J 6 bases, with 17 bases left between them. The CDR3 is CASSVRDSLSEQYF. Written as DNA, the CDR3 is TGCGCCAGCAGCGTCCGGGACTCGTTGAGCGAGCAGTACTTC.

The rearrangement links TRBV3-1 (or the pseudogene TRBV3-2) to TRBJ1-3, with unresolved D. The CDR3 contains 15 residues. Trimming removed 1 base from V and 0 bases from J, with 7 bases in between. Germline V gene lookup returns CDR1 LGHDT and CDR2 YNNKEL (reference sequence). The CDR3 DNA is TGTGCCAGCAGCCAAGGGCGGTTCTCTGGAAACACCATATATTTT. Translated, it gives CASSQGRFSGNTIYF.

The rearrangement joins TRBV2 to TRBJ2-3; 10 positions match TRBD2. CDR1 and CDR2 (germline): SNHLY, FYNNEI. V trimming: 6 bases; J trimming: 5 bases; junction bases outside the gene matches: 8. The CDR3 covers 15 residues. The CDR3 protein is CASSKLAGTVDTQYF. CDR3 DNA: TGTGCCAGCAGCAAACTAGCGGGAACGGTAGATACGCAGTATTTT.

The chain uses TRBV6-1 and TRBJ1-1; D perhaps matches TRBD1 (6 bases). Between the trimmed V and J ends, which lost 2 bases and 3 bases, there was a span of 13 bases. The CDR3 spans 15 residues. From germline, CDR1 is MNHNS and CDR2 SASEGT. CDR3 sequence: CASSELTGYDTEAFF. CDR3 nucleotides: TGTGCCAGCAGTGAACTGACAGGTTACGACACTGAAGCTTTCTTT.